This T cell receptor (beta chain) stems from a study of T-cell reconstitution after alpha-beta-depleted transplantation in children. This CDR3 is built from 12 residues. V lost 6 bases to trimming and J lost 7 bases, with 15 bases between them. CDR1 is SQVTM and CDR2 is ANQGSEA in the germline V gene. Many counts were recorded for this clonotype. Preparation of the TCRbeta library involved a method that used unique molecular identifiers. MiXCR, applied by TCRdb to the PCR reads, yields one record per CDR3 protein. The data contain roughly 490,000 distinct CDR3 sequences, roughly 10% of them seen just once; the ten biggest clones take up around 15%.

This receptor was identified in a female patient between 2 and 15 years old who had a stem cell transplant for aplastic anemia, so the T cells may come from the graft donor. This sample comprised PBMCs, mostly from graft donor cells, obtained 180 days after TCRalphabeta/CD19-depleted stem cell transplant. The chain carries TRBV29-1 and TRBJ1-1; a possible D gene is TRBD1 (5 bases). The chain's CDR3 is CSVVPGENEAFF. CDR3 nucleotides: TGCAGCGTCGTACCGGGGGAAAATGAAGCTTTCTTT.